The next 30 T cell receptor beta chains were all read from a single sample in a study of human T cells and chemical hapten exposure. Time point reported: patch test 2, 6 weeks after DPC sensitization. Treatment given: therapeutic diphenylcyclopropenone sensitization with weekly scalp DPC. MiXCR, applied by TCRdb to the RACE reads, yields one record per CDR3 protein. The table includes over 60,000 distinct CDR3 sequences, under 13% detected once. The sample consisted of whole blood, taken in connection with sensitization to the hapten diphenylcyclopropenone (DPC). The origin of the receptors is a woman aged 50 to 60 with alopecia areata. Some clones in this sample may be carry-over from other donors' samples.

This clonotype was found many times. The chain uses TRBV6-5 and TRBJ1-6; D gene ambiguous. This CDR3 is 15 amino acids long. Trimming removed 0 bases at V and 7 bases at J, with 10 bases between. The germline V gene encodes CDR1 MNHEY and CDR2 SVGAGI. CDR3: CASSYSFSGNSPLHF. Written as DNA, the CDR3 is TGTGCCAGCAGTTACTCATTTTCGGGGAATTCACCCCTCCACTTT.

The sample holds many counts of this clonotype. The chain links TRBV29-1 to TRBJ2-3; TRBD2 aligns across 12 bases. The CDR3 has 22 amino acids. From germline, CDR1 is SQVTM and CDR2 ANQGSEA. Trimming at V came to 5 bases and at J to 2 bases, leaving 26 bases not matched to a gene. DNA of the CDR3: TGCAGCGTTCCGTTTCCCAGAATCGTGGCTAGCGGGAGGGCCGTCCTCACAGATACGCAGTATTTT. Translating gives CSVPFPRIVASGRAVLTDTQYF.

This clonotype was observed a few times. This chain links TRBV29-1 with TRBJ2-1; 9 nucleotides line up with TRBD2. The CDR3 totals 18 residues. V was clipped by 0 bases and J by 2 bases; unmatched bases: 11. Germline CDR1 reads SQVTM; CDR2 reads ANQGSEA. The CDR3 is CSVEDRSSGRGAYNEQFF. DNA of the CDR3: TGCAGCGTTGAAGATCGGAGTAGCGGGAGAGGCGCCTACAATGAGCAGTTCTTC.

There are many counts of this clonotype. This rearrangement joins TRBV7-8 to TRBJ2-1, with 8 positions matching TRBD1. Germline values: CDR1 SGHVS, CDR2 FQNEAQ. V dropped 6 bases and J dropped 1; count of bases not matched to a gene: 5. CDR3 length: 15 amino acids. CDR3 amino acids: CASSPNRGSYNEQFF. The CDR3 region has the DNA TGTGCCAGCAGTCCCAACAGGGGGTCCTACAATGAGCAGTTCTTC.

This clonotype has at least ten counts. V gene TRBV6-5 combines with J gene TRBJ1-2, with D unresolved. This CDR3 contains 13 residues. With 5 bases removed from V and 0 bases from J, the gap between germline ends came to 7 bases. Germline V gene sequence: CDR1 MNHEY, CDR2 SVGAGI. CDR3 region: CASSDGANYGYTF. DNA of the CDR3: TGTGCCAGCAGTGACGGAGCTAACTATGGCTACACCTTC.

V usage is TRBV7-3 and J usage is TRBJ2-1; D gene ambiguous. Deletions cut 0 bases from V and 0 bases from J, with 12 bases between. Germline V gene data show CDR1 as SGHTA and CDR2 as FQGTGA. This CDR3 comprises 17 residues. This CDR3 is CASSLTSLTDSYNEQFF. DNA of the CDR3: TGTGCCAGCAGCTTAACGTCGTTGACCGACTCCTACAATGAGCAGTTCTTC.

Ten or more counts support this clonotype. The chain joins TRBV6-6 to TRBJ2-7, with a tentative D call TRBD2 (5 bases). Trimming pared 2 bases from V and 2 bases from J, leaving 13 bases between. Per the germline V gene, CDR1 is MNHNY and CDR2 is SVGAGI (reference sequence). The CDR3 sequence is 15 residues long. This chain's CDR3 is CASSYDSRGPYEQYF. The CDR3 DNA reads TGTGCCAGCAGTTACGACTCCCGAGGGCCCTACGAGCAGTACTTC.

The sample holds a few counts of this clonotype. V and J are TRBV12-3 or TRBV12-4 and TRBJ2-3; possible D gene TRBD1, 5 bases. The length of the CDR3 is 17 residues. Trimming shortened V by 6 bases and J by 1 base, and 20 bases separated the two germline ends. The CDR3 spells CASSQPLGRTRTDTQYF. DNA for the CDR3: TGTGCCAGCAGCCAACCCCTGGGGCGGACCCGCACAGATACGCAGTATTTT.

This clonotype was counted a few times. V is TRBV5-4 and J is TRBJ2-3; TRBD2 matches 12 bases. This CDR3 contains 18 residues. The V and J ends lost 3 bases and 3 bases, in that order; junction bases with no gene match: 11. In germline, CDR1 is SGHNT, CDR2 YYREEE (reference sequence). The CDR3 here is CASSSRTSGTTGTDTQYF. CDR3 DNA: TGTGCCAGCAGCTCCCGGACTAGCGGGACCACGGGGACAGATACGCAGTATTTT.

This clonotype has more than one count but fewer than ten. The rearrangement uses TRBV6-2 or TRBV6-3 and TRBJ2-1; no definite D call. Per germline, CDR1 MNHEY and CDR2 SVGEGT. CDR3 length equals 13 residues. V was clipped by 8 bases and J by 0 bases, with 8 bases between them. This CDR3 reads CASAESSYNEQFF. The CDR3 DNA reads as TGTGCCAGCGCGGAAAGCTCCTACAATGAGCAGTTCTTC.

This clonotype was detected ten times or more. The chain links TRBV25-1 to TRBJ2-7; D uncertain. This CDR3 has 12 residues. Trimming took off 4 bases at V and 3 bases at J, with 7 bases between the two ends. Per the germline V gene, CDR1 is MGHDK and CDR2 is SYGVNS. The CDR3 DNA is TGTGCCAGCAGTGGGACGCTCTACGAGCAGTACTTC. It translates to CASSGTLYEQYF.

This clonotype has a count of ten or more. The chain joins TRBV27 to TRBJ1-4, with 8 bases lining up with TRBD1. The CDR3 totals 14 residues. V trimming: 3 bases; J trimming: 5 bases; junction bases outside the gene matches: 2. Germline-derived CDR1 and CDR2 are MNHEY and SMNVEV (reference sequence). The CDR3 loop reads CASSFRDRNEKLFF. In nucleotides, the CDR3 is TGTGCCAGCAGTTTTCGGGACAGGAATGAAAAACTGTTTTTT. The whole variable domain, remainder taken from reference TRBV27 and TRBJ1-4, is EAQVTQNPRYLITVTGKKLTVTCSQNMNHEYMSWYRQDPGLGLRQIYYSMNVEVTDKGDVPEGYKVSRKEKRNFPLILESPSPNQTSLYFCASSFRDRNEKLFFGSGTQLSVL.

This clonotype was seen at least ten times. This chain uses TRBV12-3 or TRBV12-4 with TRBJ1-1, with no clear D. The CDR3 is 12 amino acids. V was clipped by 5 bases and J by 9 bases, with 13 bases between them. The DNA for the CDR3 is TGTGCCAGCAGTCCTGCCGTGAACCAAGCTTTCTTT. Encoded protein: CASSPAVNQAFF.

The rearrangement links TRBV30 to TRBJ2-7; D is unresolved. In germline, CDR1 is GTSNPN, CDR2 SVGIG (reference sequence). CDR3 length equals 12 residues. Trimming removed 2 bases from V and 2 bases from J, with 7 bases in between. The CDR3 nucleotides read TGTGCCTGGAGTACACCTCCCTACGAGCAGTACTTC. It yields the protein CAWSTPPYEQYF.

This clonotype was picked up many times. This sequence joins TRBV10-3 and TRBJ2-1, with 10 bases that match TRBD1. The CDR3 spans 14 residues. Unmatched junction bases numbered 6, after V lost 3 bases and J lost 10 bases. Germline CDR1 reads ENHRY; CDR2 reads SYGVKD. This CDR3 reads CAISDFRDRGEQFF. DNA for the CDR3: TGTGCCATCAGTGATTTCCGGGACAGGGGAGAGCAGTTCTTC.

This clonotype was recorded at least ten times. The V gene is TRBV4-2, the J gene TRBJ2-3; TRBD2 aligns across 11 bases. CDR1 is LGHNA, CDR2 YNFKEQ, per germline. The J segment lost 0 bases and the V segment lost 0 bases, leaving 5 bases of the junction unmatched. CDR3 length equals 18 residues. The CDR3 reads CASSQDPTSGTSTDTQYF. The CDR3 DNA reads TGTGCCAGCAGCCAAGATCCGACTAGCGGGACTAGCACAGATACGCAGTATTTT.

This clonotype came up a few times. The CDR3: CSASIPPRESKNIQYF. CDR3 coding DNA: TGCAGTGCTAGTATTCCCCCCCGGGAAAGCAAAAACATTCAGTACTTC. This chain uses TRBV20-1 with TRBJ2-4, with D perhaps matching TRBD2 (5 bases). This CDR3 spans 16 amino acids. With 3 bases removed from V and 3 bases from J, the gap between germline ends came to 18 bases. Germline V gives CDR1 DFQATT, CDR2 SNEGSKA (reference sequence).

This clonotype was picked up many times. The genes are TRBV12-3 or TRBV12-4 and TRBJ2-2; D is possibly TRBD2 (6 bases). The CDR3 consists of 15 residues. Trimming shortened V by 4 bases and J by 6 bases, and 15 bases separated the two germline ends. The CDR3 loop is CASSWLTGVPGELFF. The CDR3 bases are TGTGCCAGCAGTTGGCTTACGGGGGTCCCCGGGGAGCTGTTTTTT.

CDR3 coding DNA: TGTGCCAGCAGTTTTCCGGGACTGCACAATGAGCAGTTCTTC. Encoded protein: CASSFPGLHNEQFF. V is TRBV27 and J is TRBJ2-1, with D perhaps matching TRBD2 (6 bases). The CDR3 has 14 residues. V lost 3 bases, J lost 5 bases, and 11 bases lay in between. Looked up from germline, CDR1 is MNHEY and CDR2 is SMNVEV (reference sequence).

This clonotype was detected a few times. The CDR3 region has the DNA TGTGCCAGCACGGATTGGGGGGTCTCCTACGAGCAGTACTTC. The encoded protein is CASTDWGVSYEQYF. The chain is built from TRBV7-9 and TRBJ2-7; tentatively, D is TRBD2 (6 bases). Germline V gene data show CDR1 as SEHNR and CDR2 as FQNEAQ (reference sequence). CDR3 length equals 14 residues. Trimming stripped 7 bases from V and 0 bases from J, with 13 bases between.

This clonotype was observed many times. An end of the junction differs from the germline gene, which may be a read error. The V gene is TRBV3-1, the J gene TRBJ1-4, with D perhaps matching TRBD1 (6 bases). This CDR3 has 15 amino acids. Germline V gene lookup returns CDR1 LGHDT and CDR2 YNNKEL (reference sequence). The DNA of the CDR3 is TGTGCCAGCAGCCACCCCCGGCGGGGGGCCCACTACTTTAGTTTT. Translation: CASSHPRRGAHYFSF. Full variable domain (remainder filled in from reference TRBV3-1 and TRBJ1-4): DTAVSQTPKYLVTQMGNDKSIKCEQNLGHDTMYWYKQDSKKFLKIMFSYNNKELIINETVPNRFSPKSPDKAHLNLHINSLELGDSAVYFCASSHPRRGAHYFSFGSGTQLSVL.

CDR3 nucleotide sequence: TGTGCCAGCAGTTATCGCAATCAGCCCCAGCATTTT. It translates to CASSYRNQPQHF. The chain uses TRBV28 and TRBJ1-5; D is uncertain. Between the trimmed V and J ends, which lost 4 bases and 2 bases, there was a span of 3 bases. This CDR3 has 12 amino acids. Germline CDR1 MDHEN, CDR2 SYDVKM.

This clonotype has at least ten counts. This chain uses TRBV18 with TRBJ2-7; D gene ambiguous. Germline V gene sequence: CDR1 KGHSH, CDR2 LQKENI. The CDR3 length is 15 residues. Trimming took off 3 bases at V and 0 bases at J, with 12 bases between the two ends. This CDR3 is CASSPTGRSSYEQYF. As DNA, the CDR3 is TGTGCCAGCTCACCCACCGGGCGTAGCTCCTACGAGCAGTACTTC. The full variable domain, with the rest looked up from reference TRBV18 and TRBJ2-7, is NAGVMQNPRHLVRRRGQEARLRCSPMKGHSHVYWYRQLPEEGLKFMVYLQKENIIDESGMPKERFSAEFPKEGPSILRIQQVVRGDSAAYFCASSPTGRSSYEQYFGPGTRLTVT.

This clonotype was observed many times. The CDR3: CSAGTGSSPTDTQYF. CDR3 sequence (DNA): TGCAGTGCTGGGACAGGGTCGTCCCCCACAGATACGCAGTATTTT. The rearrangement joins TRBV20-1 to TRBJ2-3; TRBD1 matches 9 bases. Per the germline V gene, CDR1 is DFQATT and CDR2 is SNEGSKA (reference sequence). The CDR3 runs to 15 residues. Germline trimming cut 5 bases from V and 2 bases from J; bases unmatched to any gene: 8.

Many counts were recorded for this clonotype. V and J are TRBV7-2 and TRBJ2-5, with D perhaps matching TRBD2 (6 bases). Germline values: CDR1 SGHTA, CDR2 FQGNSA. The V and J ends lost 5 bases and 4 bases respectively, with 14 bases between them. The CDR3 runs 14 residues. The CDR3 DNA follows: TGTGCCAGCAGCCGGCTGACGCGGGGAGAGACCCAGTACTTC. This codes for CASSRLTRGETQYF.

V gene TRBV29-1 combines with J gene TRBJ1-1; perhaps TRBD1 as D (6 bases). Germline CDR1 is SQVTM and CDR2 is ANQGSEA. The germline V and J ends were trimmed by 6 bases and 5 bases, with 13 bases remaining between them. There are 12 residues in the CDR3. This CDR3 reads CSVGVGGTEAFF. For the CDR3, the DNA is TGCAGCGTCGGCGTAGGGGGGACTGAAGCTTTCTTT.

This clonotype has at least ten counts. In nucleotides, the CDR3 is TGTGCCAGCAGCCTACCCCCAATAGGGGGAGGGACCGGGGAGCTGTTTTTT. This encodes CASSLPPIGGGTGELFF. V is TRBV6-6 and J is TRBJ2-2, with a weak D call TRBD2 (7 bases). Germline V CDR1 and CDR2: MNHNY, SVGAGI (reference sequence). The CDR3 has 17 amino acids. The V end lost 6 bases, the J end lost 5 bases, and 22 bases lay between the germline ends.

V usage is TRBV9 and J usage is TRBJ2-3; 7 positions agree with TRBD1. This CDR3 spans 17 amino acids. V shed 0 bases and J 2 bases; nucleotides not matched to a gene: 9. Germline CDR1 SGDLS, CDR2 YYNGEE. The CDR3 sequence: CASSVDPPGQPTDTQYF. CDR3 sequence (DNA): TGTGCCAGCAGCGTAGACCCTCCGGGACAGCCCACAGATACGCAGTATTTT.

In its sample, this clonotype was seen a few times. This sequence joins TRBV10-3 and TRBJ1-3; D may be TRBD1 (6 bases). The CDR3 runs to 12 residues. The germline V and J ends were trimmed by 11 bases and 7 bases, with 15 bases remaining between them. Germline lookup yields CDR1 ENHRY and CDR2 SYGVKD. CDR3 DNA: TGTGCCGTCGGGACATCCCGGAACACCATATATTTT. This codes for CAVGTSRNTIYF.

This clonotype was counted ten times or more. The rearrangement uses TRBV10-1 and TRBJ2-6; D might be TRBD2 (6 bases). Germline CDR1 and CDR2: WNHNN and SYGVQD (reference sequence). The CDR3 is made up of 15 amino acids. V was pared by 6 bases and J by 2 bases, with 11 bases between. Written as DNA, the CDR3 is TGCGCCAGCAGCCCCCGGGGGACTGGGGCCAACGTCCTGACTTTC. It translates to CASSPRGTGANVLTF.